The 5 T cell receptor beta chains below come from one sample, sequenced in a study of Ad26.COV2.S vaccination and SARS-CoV-2 variants. The treatment denotes: 15 to 20 received Ad26.COV2.S at low or high dose, single or two shots; 5 received placebo; per-sample allocation not given. Sampling happened 63 days after the first vaccine or placebo injection. Clones were read by immunoSEQ multiplex PCR, and TCRdb kept only the in-frame ones, dropping some. The sample shows fewer than 800,000 clones, roughly 90% of them seen only once. The input for sequencing was peripheral blood, taken in a trial of Ad26.COV2.S vaccine versus placebo. These receptors were taken from a person between 18 and 65 years old who received the Ad26.COV2.S COVID-19 vaccine or a placebo.

The V gene is TRBV7-9, the J gene TRBJ2-7; D is ambiguous. Between the trimmed V and J ends, which lost 3 bases and 3 bases, there was a span of 9 bases. The CDR3 consists of 13 residues. Germline assignment: CDR1 SEHNR and CDR2 FQNEAQ (reference sequence). The CDR3 spells CASSFSPLYEQYF. DNA for the CDR3: TGTGCCAGCAGCTTTAGCCCCCTCTACGAGCAGTACTTC.

V and J are TRBV5-4 and TRBJ2-5; tentatively, D is TRBD2 (6 bases). The CDR3 is made up of 14 amino acids. The germline V and J ends were trimmed by 2 bases and 4 bases, with 12 bases remaining between them. From germline, CDR1 is SGHNT and CDR2 YYREEE (reference sequence). The CDR3 DNA is TGTGCCAGCAGCTTCGGGGGAGTGGGAGAGACCCAGTACTTC. This translates into CASSFGGVGETQYF.

J is TRBJ2-1 and V is TRBV30, with D tentatively TRBD1 (6 bases). The germline V and J ends were trimmed by 4 bases and 0 bases, with 10 bases remaining between them. This CDR3 region has 14 residues. The germline gives CDR1 GTSNPN, CDR2 SVGIG (reference sequence). The CDR3 DNA reads TGTGCCTGGATTCAGGGGAGCTCCTACAATGAGCAGTTCTTC. Its translation is CAWIQGSSYNEQFF.

The chain combines TRBV6-5 with TRBJ2-2; D remains unclear. Germline V gene sequence: CDR1 MNHEY, CDR2 SVGAGI. Deletions cut 7 bases from V and 5 bases from J, with 14 bases between. This CDR3 is built from 14 residues. In nucleotides, the CDR3 is TGTGCCAGCATTCTACAACTGGGGACCGGGGAGCTGTTTTTT. The encoded protein is CASILQLGTGELFF.

V and J are TRBV2 and TRBJ2-2, with D unclear. Germline V gene data show CDR1 as SNHLY and CDR2 as FYNNEI. V dropped 3 bases and J dropped 9 bases, with 11 bases sitting between them. This CDR3 region has 13 residues. DNA of the CDR3: TGTGCCAGCAGTGAGGTCCCTAAGAGGGAGCTGTTTTTT. It translates to CASSEVPKRELFF.